One sample yielded the 23 T cell receptor beta chains listed below, sequenced in a study of blood T cell repertoires in COVID-19. Profiling relied on immunoSEQ multiplex PCR, and the TCRdb table lists in-frame clones only, not all of them. Of about 280,000 clones listed, around nine tenths are singletons. The sample consisted of peripheral blood. These receptors originate from a woman in her 70s with COVID-19, enrolled during active disease.

This clone was found a few times. The chain recombines TRBV5-4 with TRBJ1-3; D is ambiguous. The ends were cut back, 9 bases at V and 1 base at J, with 11 bases in the middle. The germline gives CDR1 SGHNT, CDR2 YYREEE (reference sequence). This CDR3 is 13 amino acids long. The CDR3 nucleotides read TGTGCCACCACCGTAGATTCTGGAAACACCATATATTTT. Its translation: CATTVDSGNTIYF.

This clone has just a few counts. The V and J genes are TRBV6-4 and TRBJ2-4; the match to TRBD1 covers 7 bases. Germline assignment: CDR1 MRHNA and CDR2 SNTAGT. V was pared by 2 bases and J by 8 bases, with 3 bases of the junction left unmatched. The CDR3 loop spans 13 amino acids. The CDR3 sequence: CASSDRQGDIQYF. Here the CDR3 DNA reads TGTGCCAGCAGTGACCGACAGGGAGACATTCAGTACTTC.

This clone was seen a handful of times. This chain uses TRBV6-5 with TRBJ1-2; D not resolved. Trimming left V 2 bases short and J 2 bases short, with 6 bases between. CDR1 and CDR2 from the germline V gene are MNHEY and SVGAGI. This CDR3 comprises 13 residues. This CDR3 reads CASSYDGNYGYTF. The CDR3 coding sequence is TGTGCCAGCAGTTACGACGGGAACTATGGCTACACCTTC.

V is TRBV5-1 and J is TRBJ1-2, with a tentative D call TRBD1 (6 bases). Germline CDR1 and CDR2: SGHRS and YFSETQ. There are 15 residues in the CDR3. V lost 4 bases and J lost 2, with 15 bases in between. The CDR3 loop is CASSSEGVTNYGYTF. CDR3 DNA: TGCGCCAGCAGCAGCGAGGGGGTGACAAACTATGGCTACACCTTC.

This clone has just one count. The genes are TRBV21-1 and TRBJ1-6. TRBV21-1 is given as a pseudogene. The CDR3 length is 15 residues. The CDR3 DNA follows: TGTGCCAGCAGCAAATGGGGAGAGAATAATTCACCCCTCCACTTT. Translation gives CASSKWGENNSPLHF.

The chain couples TRBV29-1 to TRBJ1-1, with 10 bases lining up with TRBD1. The CDR3 is 13 residues long. The germline V gene encodes CDR1 SQVTM and CDR2 ANQGSEA. V was clipped by 2 bases and J by 6 bases; unmatched bases: 3. The CDR3 DNA reads as TGCAGCGTTGAAAAGGACAGGGGGTCTGAAGCTTTCTTT. Protein product: CSVEKDRGSEAFF.

The chain combines TRBV7-2 with TRBJ2-7; 10 nucleotides line up with TRBD1. With V trimmed by 5 bases and J by 1 base, 5 bases remained unmatched. Germline lookup yields CDR1 SGHTA and CDR2 FQGNSA. The CDR3 has 15 residues. The CDR3 loop reads CASSPGTGASYEQYF. The CDR3 DNA sequence: TGTGCCAGCAGCCCCGGGACAGGGGCGTCCTACGAGCAGTACTTC.

The rearrangement joins TRBV6-5 to TRBJ2-2, with D unclear. Germline CDR1 is MNHEY and CDR2 is SVGAGI. The V end was cut by 2 bases, the J end by 5 bases, with 9 bases between. CDR3 length: 14 amino acids. DNA for the CDR3: TGTGCCAGCAGTTACGGGCTATCTACCGGGGAGCTGTTTTTT. Encoded protein: CASSYGLSTGELFF.

The gene calls are TRBV30 and TRBJ2-2, with 8 bases that match TRBD2. CDR1 is GTSNPN and CDR2 is SVGIG in the germline V gene (reference sequence). The junction had 11 bases not matched to a gene; V was cut back by 4 bases and J by 4 bases. There are 16 residues in the CDR3. In nucleotides, the CDR3 is TGTGCCTGGACCCACGGGAGGGGGGCTAGCACCGGGGAGCTGTTTTTT. Protein sequence: CAWTHGRGASTGELFF.

V is TRBV9 and J is TRBJ1-2; D remains ambiguous. Trimming stripped 1 base from V and 5 bases from J, with 15 bases between. Germline V CDR1 and CDR2: SGDLS, YYNGEE. The CDR3 loop spans 15 amino acids. CDR3 protein: CASSVFGGAGYGYTF. CDR3 DNA sequence: TGTGCCAGCAGCGTATTCGGCGGAGCCGGGTATGGCTACACCTTC.

J is TRBJ2-2 and V is TRBV3-1 (or the pseudogene TRBV3-2); 8 nucleotides agree with TRBD1. V shed 1 base, J shed 7 bases, and the junction held 5 bases outside the gene matches. The germline V gene encodes CDR1 LGHDT and CDR2 YNNKEL (reference sequence). The CDR3 has 15 residues. CDR3 region: CASSQGTGMVGELFF. The CDR3 nucleotides are TGTGCCAGCAGCCAAGGGACAGGGATGGTCGGGGAGCTGTTTTTT.

The chain couples TRBV27 to TRBJ2-7; perhaps TRBD1 as D (6 bases). This CDR3 has 12 residues. V was pared by 8 bases and J by 6 bases, with 14 bases between. CDR1 and CDR2 (germline): MNHEY, SMNVEV (reference sequence). The CDR3 nucleotides read TGTGCCAGCGGGGGCGCTGGACGCGAGCAGTACTTC. Its protein is CASGGAGREQYF.

CDR3 amino acids: CATSDSRGPNTEAFF. CDR3 nucleotides: TGTGCCACCAGTGATAGCAGGGGGCCGAACACTGAAGCTTTCTTT. The J gene is TRBJ1-1, the V gene TRBV24-1; 8 bases are a match to TRBD1. Germline V gene data show CDR1 as KGHDR and CDR2 as SFDVKD. The J segment lost 1 base and the V segment lost 3 bases, leaving 3 bases of the junction unmatched. This CDR3 has 15 residues.

The chain is built from TRBV6-2 or TRBV6-3 and TRBJ1-1; D is possibly TRBD1 (6 bases). CDR1 is MNHEY and CDR2 is SVGEGT in the germline V gene. V dropped 4 bases and J dropped 9 bases, with 15 bases sitting between them. This CDR3 has 13 amino acids. The CDR3 loop is CASSSRDTRKAFF. CDR3 nucleotides: TGTGCCAGCAGTTCCCGGGACACCCGGAAAGCTTTCTTT.

This clone has just a few counts. This chain connects TRBV29-1 to TRBJ1-1; TRBD1 matches at 8 bases. Looked up from germline, CDR1 is SQVTM and CDR2 is ANQGSEA. The V gene end was trimmed by 6 bases and the J gene end by 1 base; junction bases not matched to a gene: 1. There are 12 residues in the CDR3. Here the CDR3 reads CSVGTGNTEAFF. In DNA form, the CDR3 reads TGCAGCGTGGGGACAGGGAACACTGAAGCTTTCTTT.

V is TRBV6-2 or TRBV6-3 and J is TRBJ2-7; 9 bases align to TRBD1. CDR3 length equals 17 residues. The germline gives CDR1 MNHEY, CDR2 SVGEGT. V shed 2 bases, J shed 0 bases, and the junction held 8 bases outside the gene matches. The DNA for the CDR3 is TGTGCCAGCAGTTACAATTTACAGGGGGCCAACTCCTACGAGCAGTACTTC. This encodes CASSYNLQGANSYEQYF.

CDR3 amino acids: CASSVTGGETQYF. The DNA of the CDR3 is TGCGCCAGCAGCGTGACAGGGGGGGAGACCCAGTACTTC. This chain links TRBV5-1 with TRBJ2-5; 9 bases agree with TRBD1. Germline CDR1 is SGHRS and CDR2 is YFSETQ. Trimming removed 4 bases from V and 5 bases from J; junction bases left unmatched: 3. The CDR3 covers 13 residues. Combining the CDR3 with reference TRBV5-1 and TRBJ2-5 gives the whole variable domain KAGVTQTPRYLIKTRGQQVTLSCSPISGHRSVSWYQQTPGQGLQFLFEYFSETQRNKGNFPGRFSGRQFSNSRSEMNVSTLELGDSALYLCASSVTGGETQYFGPGTRLLVL.

CDR3 region: CASSQRRGTTDTQYF. The CDR3 nucleotides are TGTGCCAGCAGCCAACGGCGGGGGACTACAGATACGCAGTATTTT. The rearrangement joins TRBV3-1 (or the pseudogene TRBV3-2) to TRBJ2-3, with 7 bases fitting TRBD2. CDR1 is LGHDT, CDR2 YNNKEL, per germline (reference sequence). Losses at the gene ends were 2 bases for V and 3 bases for J; bases not matched to a gene: 5. The CDR3 sequence is 15 residues long.

V gene TRBV6-5 combines with J gene TRBJ1-2, with TRBD1 matching over 7 bases. This CDR3 is 14 amino acids long. V shed 9 bases and J 4 bases; nucleotides not matched to a gene: 11. Per the germline V gene, CDR1 is MNHEY and CDR2 is SVGAGI. The CDR3 protein is CASHSLGDSYGYTF. CDR3 bases: TGTGCCAGTCACTCCTTGGGGGACAGCTATGGCTACACCTTC.

The gene calls are TRBV19 and TRBJ1-5, with 8 bases fitting TRBD1. V lost 7 bases to trimming and J lost 0 bases; unmatched junction nucleotides: 8. The CDR3 is 16 residues long. Germline CDR1 and CDR2: LNHDA and SQIVND (reference sequence). The CDR3 region has the DNA TGTGCCAGTATTCCGGACAGGGCCTATAGCAATCAGCCCCAGCATTTT. Amino acids: CASIPDRAYSNQPQHF. The full variable domain, its missing parts supplied by reference TRBV19 and TRBJ1-5, is DGGITQSPKYLFRKEGQNVTLSCEQNLNHDAMYWYRQDPGQGLRLIYYSQIVNDFQKGDIAEGYSVSREKKESFPLTVTSAQKNPTAFYLCASIPDRAYSNQPQHFGDGTRLSIL.

This rearrangement joins TRBV5-6 to TRBJ1-2; D is unclear. Germline CDR1 and CDR2: SGHDT and YYEEEE. The CDR3 sequence is 14 residues long. Deletions cut 6 bases from V and 4 bases from J, with 16 bases between. The chain's CDR3 is CASTLEEGPYGYTF. CDR3 coding DNA: TGTGCCAGCACCCTGGAGGAGGGCCCCTATGGCTACACCTTC. The whole variable domain, filled in from reference TRBV5-6 and TRBJ1-2, reads DAGVTQSPTHLIKTRGQQVTLRCSPKSGHDTVSWYQQALGQGPQFIFQYYEEEERQRGNFPDRFSGHQFPNYSSELNVNALLLGDSALYLCASTLEEGPYGYTFGSGTRLTVV.

The chain joins TRBV18 to TRBJ2-1, with 11 bases lining up with TRBD2. CDR3 length: 14 amino acids. Per germline, CDR1 KGHSH and CDR2 LQKENI. Trimming removed 3 bases from V and 8 bases from J; junction bases left unmatched: 3. CDR3 residues: CASSPTSGEDEQFF. The CDR3 region has the DNA TGTGCCAGCTCACCGACTAGCGGGGAGGATGAGCAGTTCTTC.

CDR3 nucleotides: TGTGCCAGCAGCTTAGTGCCTAGCGGGGGCGTCCGAGATACGCAGTATTTT. Residues: CASSLVPSGGVRDTQYF. V and J are TRBV7-2 and TRBJ2-3; 10 bases map to TRBD2. V shed 1 base and J 5 bases; nucleotides not matched to a gene: 9. The CDR3 extends over 17 amino acids. Germline V gives CDR1 SGHTA, CDR2 FQGNSA.